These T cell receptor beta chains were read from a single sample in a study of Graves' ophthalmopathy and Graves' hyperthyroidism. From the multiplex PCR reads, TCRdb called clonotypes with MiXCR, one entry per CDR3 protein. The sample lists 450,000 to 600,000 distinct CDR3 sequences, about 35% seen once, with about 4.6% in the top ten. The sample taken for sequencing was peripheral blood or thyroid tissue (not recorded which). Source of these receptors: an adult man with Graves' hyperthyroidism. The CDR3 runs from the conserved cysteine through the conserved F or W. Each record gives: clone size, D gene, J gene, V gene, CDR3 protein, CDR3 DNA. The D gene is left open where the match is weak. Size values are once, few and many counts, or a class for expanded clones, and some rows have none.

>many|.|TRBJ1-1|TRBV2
CASSEARDPRAFF
TGTGCCAGCAGTGAAGCGCGGGATCCCCGAGCTTTCTTT
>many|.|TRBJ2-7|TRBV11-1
CASSAGQHYEQYF
TGTGCCAGCAGCGCGGGACAGCACTACGAGCAGTACTTC
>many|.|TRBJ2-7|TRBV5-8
CASSRPGPGYEQYF
TGTGCCAGCAGCAGACCCGGCCCAGGCTACGAGCAGTACTTC
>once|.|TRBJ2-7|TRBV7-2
CASSRVSGAEQYF
TGTGCCAGCAGCCGAGTGTCGGGGGCCGAGCAGTACTTC
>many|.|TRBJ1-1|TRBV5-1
CASSRQKNTEAFF
TGCGCCAGCAGCCGACAGAAGAACACTGAAGCTTTCTTT
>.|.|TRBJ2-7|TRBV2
CASSERSQSYEQYF
TGTGCCAGCAGTGAGCGGTCTCAATCCTACGAGCAGTACTTC
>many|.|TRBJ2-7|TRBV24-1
CATSGWDSYEQYF
TGTGCCACCAGTGGCTGGGACTCCTACGAGCAGTACTTC
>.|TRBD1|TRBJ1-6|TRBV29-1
CSGRDRAHSPLHF
TGCAGCGGCCGGGACAGGGCCCATTCACCCCTCCACTTT
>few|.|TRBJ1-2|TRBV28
CASSFLYGYTF
TGTGCCAGCAGTTTTCTCTATGGCTACACCTTC
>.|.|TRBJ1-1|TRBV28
CASRVGRGLTEAFF
TGTGCCAGCAGAGTAGGGAGAGGGCTCACTGAAGCTTTCTTT
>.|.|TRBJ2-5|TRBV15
CATSRTAGQETQYF
TGTGCCACCAGCAGGACAGCGGGTCAAGAGACCCAGTACTTC
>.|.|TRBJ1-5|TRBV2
CASKADQETQHF
TGTGCCAGCAAGGCAGACCAAGAGACCCAGCATTTT
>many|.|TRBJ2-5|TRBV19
CASSPDPTRETQYF
TGTGCCAGTAGCCCGGACCCTACACGGGAGACCCAGTACTTC
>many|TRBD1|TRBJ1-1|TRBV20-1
CSATGTGGGTEAFF
TGCAGTGCAACCGGGACAGGGGGCGGTACTGAAGCTTTCTTT
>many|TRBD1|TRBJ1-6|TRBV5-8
CASSSTLDRVGSPLHF
TGTGCCAGCAGCTCGACCCTGGACAGGGTAGGATCACCCCTCCACTTT
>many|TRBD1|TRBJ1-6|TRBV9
CASSSPQGVEDSPLHF
TGTGCCAGCAGCTCACCGCAGGGGGTTGAGGATTCACCCCTCCACTTT
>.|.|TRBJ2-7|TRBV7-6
CASSSQGTAPYEQYF
TGTGCCAGCAGCTCTCAGGGCACGGCTCCCTACGAGCAGTACTTC
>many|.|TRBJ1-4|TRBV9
CASSVGGGNEKLFF
TGTGCCAGCAGCGTAGGGGGGGGGAATGAAAAACTGTTTTTT
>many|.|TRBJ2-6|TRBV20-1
CSSFSGTSGANVLTF
TGCAGTTCTTTCTCCGGGACATCTGGGGCCAACGTCCTGACTTTC
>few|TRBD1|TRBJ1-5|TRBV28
CASSSLDSLITGGQPQHF
TGTGCCAGCAGTTCCCTCGACTCCCTCATTACAGGGGGGCAGCCCCAGCATTTT